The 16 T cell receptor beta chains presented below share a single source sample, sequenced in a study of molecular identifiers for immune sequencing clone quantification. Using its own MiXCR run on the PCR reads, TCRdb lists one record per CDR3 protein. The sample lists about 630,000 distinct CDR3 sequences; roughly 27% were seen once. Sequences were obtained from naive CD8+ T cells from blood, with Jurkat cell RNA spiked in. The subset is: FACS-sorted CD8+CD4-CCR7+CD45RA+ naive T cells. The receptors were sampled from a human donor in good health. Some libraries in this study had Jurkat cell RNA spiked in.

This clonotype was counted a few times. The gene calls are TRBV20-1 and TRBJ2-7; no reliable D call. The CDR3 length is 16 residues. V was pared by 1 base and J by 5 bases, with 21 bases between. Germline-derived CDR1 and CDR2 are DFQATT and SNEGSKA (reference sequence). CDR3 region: CSARVWRLGSVNEQYF. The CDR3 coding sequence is TGCAGTGCTAGAGTTTGGCGGTTGGGCAGCGTCAACGAGCAGTACTTC.

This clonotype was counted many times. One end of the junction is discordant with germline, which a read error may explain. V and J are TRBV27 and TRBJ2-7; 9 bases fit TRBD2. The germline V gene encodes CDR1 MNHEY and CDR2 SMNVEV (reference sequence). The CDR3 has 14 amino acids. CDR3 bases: TGCGCCAGCAGCTTTAGCGGGAGCTCCTACGAGCAGTACTTC. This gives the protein CASSFSGSSYEQYF.

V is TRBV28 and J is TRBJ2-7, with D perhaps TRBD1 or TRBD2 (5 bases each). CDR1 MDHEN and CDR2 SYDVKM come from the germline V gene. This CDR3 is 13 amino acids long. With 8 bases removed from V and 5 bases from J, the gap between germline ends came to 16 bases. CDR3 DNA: TGTGCCAGCTGCCCTGAGGGGTGGAACGAGCAGTACTTC. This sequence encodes CASCPEGWNEQYF.

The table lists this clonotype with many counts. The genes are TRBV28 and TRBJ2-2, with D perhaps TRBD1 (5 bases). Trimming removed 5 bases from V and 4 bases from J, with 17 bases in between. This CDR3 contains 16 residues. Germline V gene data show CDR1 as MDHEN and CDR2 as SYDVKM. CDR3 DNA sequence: TGTGCCAGCAGTCCACTGACAGAGTCGGGCACCGGGGAGCTGTTTTTT. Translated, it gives CASSPLTESGTGELFF.

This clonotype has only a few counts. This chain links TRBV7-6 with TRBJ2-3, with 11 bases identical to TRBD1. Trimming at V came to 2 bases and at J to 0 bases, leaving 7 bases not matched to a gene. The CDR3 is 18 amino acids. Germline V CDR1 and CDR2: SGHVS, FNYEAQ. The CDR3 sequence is CASSLRTGGRTSTDTQYF. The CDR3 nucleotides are TGTGCCAGCAGCTTAAGGACAGGGGGCAGGACTAGCACAGATACGCAGTATTTT.

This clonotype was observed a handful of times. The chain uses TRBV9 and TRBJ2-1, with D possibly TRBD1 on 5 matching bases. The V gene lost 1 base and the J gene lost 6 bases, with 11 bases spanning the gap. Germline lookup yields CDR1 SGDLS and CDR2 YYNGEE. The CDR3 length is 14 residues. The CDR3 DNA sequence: TGTGCCAGCAGCGTAACCGCAGGGTCCAATGAGCAGTTCTTC. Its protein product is CASSVTAGSNEQFF.

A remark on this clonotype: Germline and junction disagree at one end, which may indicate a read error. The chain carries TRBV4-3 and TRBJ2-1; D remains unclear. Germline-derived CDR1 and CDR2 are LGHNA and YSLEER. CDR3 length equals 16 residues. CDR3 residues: CASSQDPSRPYNAQFF. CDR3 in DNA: TGCGCCAGCAGCCAAGACCCAAGCCGGCCCTACAATGCGCAGTTCTTC.

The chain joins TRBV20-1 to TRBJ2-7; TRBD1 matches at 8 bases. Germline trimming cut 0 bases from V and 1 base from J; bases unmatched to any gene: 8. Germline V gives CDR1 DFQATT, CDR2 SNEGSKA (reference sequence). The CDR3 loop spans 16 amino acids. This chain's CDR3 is CSARDWTGSKSYEQYF. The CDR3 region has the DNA TGCAGTGCTAGAGATTGGACAGGGTCTAAGTCCTACGAGCAGTACTTC.

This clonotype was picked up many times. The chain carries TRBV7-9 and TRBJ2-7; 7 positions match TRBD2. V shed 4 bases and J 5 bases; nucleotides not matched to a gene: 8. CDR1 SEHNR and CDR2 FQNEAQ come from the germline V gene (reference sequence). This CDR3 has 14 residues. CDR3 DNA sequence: TGTGCCAGCAGCTATGTGGGAGGGCCGGACGAGCAGTACTTC. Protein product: CASSYVGGPDEQYF.

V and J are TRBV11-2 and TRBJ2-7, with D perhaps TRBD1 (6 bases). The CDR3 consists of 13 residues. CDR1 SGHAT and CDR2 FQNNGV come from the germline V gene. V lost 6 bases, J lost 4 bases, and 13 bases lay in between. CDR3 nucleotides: TGTGCCAGCAGAGGGGGAGCTGGGTACGAGCAGTACTTC. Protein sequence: CASRGGAGYEQYF. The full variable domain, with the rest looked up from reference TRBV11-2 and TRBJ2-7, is EAGVAQSPRYKIIEKRQSVAFWCNPISGHATLYWYQQILGQGPKLLIQFQNNGVVDDSQLPKDRFSAERLKGVDSTLKIQPAKLEDSAVYLCASRGGAGYEQYFGPGTRLTVT.

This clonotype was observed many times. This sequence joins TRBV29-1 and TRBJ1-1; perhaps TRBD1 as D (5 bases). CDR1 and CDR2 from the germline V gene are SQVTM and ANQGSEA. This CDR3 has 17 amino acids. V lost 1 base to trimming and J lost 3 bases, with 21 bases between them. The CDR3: CSVEAYKLGGRDTEAFF. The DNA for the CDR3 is TGCAGCGTTGAAGCTTATAAACTGGGGGGTAGGGACACTGAAGCTTTCTTT.

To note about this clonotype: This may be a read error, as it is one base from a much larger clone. The CDR3 region has the DNA TGTGCCAGCAGCTTAGGACAAACTAGGAGCCAAGAGACCCAGAACTTC. It specifies CASSLGQTRSQETQNF. The V call is TRBV11-2, the J call TRBJ2-5, with TRBD2 as a possible D gene (5 bases). The CDR3 is 16 residues long. The germline CDR1 and CDR2 sequences are SGHAT and FQNNGV.

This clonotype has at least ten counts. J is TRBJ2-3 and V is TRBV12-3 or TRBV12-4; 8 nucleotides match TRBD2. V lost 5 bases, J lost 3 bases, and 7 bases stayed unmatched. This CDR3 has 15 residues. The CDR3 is CASSLPGLVTDTQYF. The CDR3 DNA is TGTGCCAGCAGTCTGCCGGGACTAGTGACAGATACGCAGTATTTT.

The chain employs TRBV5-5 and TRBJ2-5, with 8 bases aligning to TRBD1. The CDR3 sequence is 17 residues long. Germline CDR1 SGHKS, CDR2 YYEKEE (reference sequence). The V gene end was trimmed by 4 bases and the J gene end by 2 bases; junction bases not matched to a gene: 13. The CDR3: CASSEDRGKVRQETQYF. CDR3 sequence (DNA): TGTGCCAGCAGCGAAGACAGGGGAAAGGTTCGGCAAGAGACCCAGTACTTC.

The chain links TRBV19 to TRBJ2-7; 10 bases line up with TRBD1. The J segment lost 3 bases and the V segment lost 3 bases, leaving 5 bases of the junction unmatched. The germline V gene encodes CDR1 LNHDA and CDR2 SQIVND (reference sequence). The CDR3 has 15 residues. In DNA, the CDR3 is TGTGCCAGTAGTATTGGGACAGGGGTCATCTACGAGCAGTACTTC. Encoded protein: CASSIGTGVIYEQYF.

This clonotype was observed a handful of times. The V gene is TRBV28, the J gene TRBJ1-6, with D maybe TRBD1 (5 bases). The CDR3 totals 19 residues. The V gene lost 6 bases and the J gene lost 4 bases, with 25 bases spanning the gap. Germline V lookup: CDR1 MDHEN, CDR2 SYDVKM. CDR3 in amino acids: CASSLRVIGRDLYNSPLHF. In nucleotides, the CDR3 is TGTGCCAGCAGCTTGCGGGTTATCGGGCGGGACCTTTATAATTCACCCCTCCACTTT.